This TCR beta chain was identified in a study of neoadjuvant anti-PD-1 for oral cavity cancer. These oral cavity squamous cell carcinomas were HPV-negative and locally advanced. Sequencing was performed with immunoSEQ multiplex PCR; in TCRdb, only in-frame clones are kept and a portion is missing. Found here are roughly 15,000 clones, 66% of them singletons; the top ten hold approximately 2.2%. Study-wide results and limits: Treg/Th17 ratio rose with pretreatment blood and fell with post-treatment tumor TCRbeta clonality. PBMC Gini-index clonality exceeded responders' in non-responders post-nivolumab. Each response group had just a few patients in TCR analyses.

A word on this clone: Its specificity is unknown.

V was cut by 0 bases and J by 3 bases, with 12 bases left in between. The CDR3 contains 15 residues. In germline, CDR1 is GTSNPN, CDR2 SVGIG (reference sequence). The chain joins TRBV30 to TRBJ1-3; no clear D. Sequences were derived from PBMCs, sampled before nivolumab (anti-PD-1) treatment. This sequence was found in a person between 35 and 79 years old with oral cavity squamous cell carcinoma. CDR3 region: CAWSVRGVGGNTIYF. CDR3 nucleotides: TGTGCCTGGAGTGTACGTGGAGTGGGTGGAAACACCATATATTTT.